The following is a T cell receptor (beta chain) sequence with its context. Its specificity is unknown. The V gene lost 5 bases and the J gene lost 4 bases, with 20 bases spanning the gap. This CDR3 comprises 16 residues. The germline gives CDR1 MNHEY, CDR2 SMNVEV (reference sequence). The data are from a study of neoadjuvant anti-PD-1 for oral cavity cancer. Overall study context: Most patients had three to four biweekly doses of 3 mg/kg nivolumab before resection. Non-progressing patients received a fourth nivolumab dose near day 43, then surgery on days 50-56. General study findings and limits: Pretreatment Treg/Th17 ratio correlated inversely with post-treatment tumor clonality.

Most PBMC samples had 450 to 500 ng input DNA in six replicates. The table came from immunoSEQ multiplex PCR; TCRdb's copy has only in-frame clones and leaves some out. The top ten clones hold just under 3% of a sample with over 11,000 clones, around 75% of them seen once. This sequence originates from a person aged 35-79 years with oral cavity squamous cell carcinoma. The sample in question was PBMCs, obtained before nivolumab (anti-PD-1) treatment. The chain combines TRBV27 with TRBJ1-2; perhaps TRBD1 as D (5 bases). For the CDR3, the DNA is TGTGCCAGCAGTACTTACCCCTTTCAGGGAGTCTATGGCTACACCTTC. It codes for CASSTYPFQGVYGYTF.